One T cell receptor (beta chain) is described in this entry. The target antigen is unknown. The CDR3 runs to 15 residues. The J segment lost 4 bases and the V segment lost 3 bases, leaving 9 bases of the junction unmatched. The germline V gene has CDR1 SGHTA and CDR2 FQGNSA. This record belongs to a study of blood T cells in healthy people across ages. Each donor was a healthy Caucasian individual from Russia, aged roughly 6 to 95. General observations from the study: Both naive CD4+ cell counts and diversity were greater in long-lived donors than in aged donors. The authors considered diversity estimates from one million T cells to be underestimates.

Through a sample-barcoded 5' primer and a J-beta primer mix, a second PCR was run for roughly 7 to 11 cycles. There were at least 2.5 million CDR3-containing paired-end reads obtained from each sample. TCRdb redid the calling of the 5' RACE reads with MiXCR, one entry per CDR3 protein. The sample has some 1.8 million distinct CDR3 sequences, roughly 43% seen once; the top ten hold around 23%. This clonotype was obtained from a human donor in good health. The chain carries TRBV7-2 and TRBJ2-7; the match to TRBD2 covers 7 bases. Sequencing was carried out using blood. The CDR3, as DNA: TGTGCCAGCAGCTTCGGAGAAGCGGGGTTGTACGAGCAGTACTTC. This gives the protein CASSFGEAGLYEQYF.